This T cell receptor beta chain was sequenced for a study of cytomegalovirus exposure and HLA in healthy donors (TCRdb year 2017). Context from the whole study: An earlier analysis of 587 of the donors reported about 250 Gb of sequence data and more than 90 million unique TCR beta sequences from about 200 million T cells. To decide whether each TCR beta V gene segment behaved as functional or pseudogenic, an earlier analysis of several hundred of the donors relied on high-throughput TCR beta sequencing. An early release covering about 600 HLA-typed donors comprised about 300 gigabases of sequencing data and 85 million to 100 million unique TCR sequences. In a later genetic analysis, genome-wide SNP genotypes for about 55% of the 666 donors were used, and that subset was treated as a discovery cohort. A separate validation cohort of some 130 different subjects was used in addition to the 666-subject first cohort. Roughly 5 DR-DQ haplotypes were handled as single units for association and clustering, since linkage in the cohort was strong. HLA typing covered class I and class II loci at four-digit resolution. The study aimed to test whether signatures of past pathogen exposure could be identified by cataloging public T cell receptors. To predict cytomegalovirus infection status, the study brought together high-throughput TCR immunosequencing, statistical association of individual TCRs with disease status, and machine learning. All discovery cohort repertoires had been generated using a single sequencing platform. In the later analysis, no new phenotypic data were used to find candidate immune exposures; instead, reliance was placed on TCR beta sequences and their occurrence across donors. On average, around 240,000 unique TCR beta nucleotide sequences were sequenced per donor among fewer than 500 genotyped donors of the cohort, with 15% to 20% of those sequences being non-productive. Typing coverage varied by locus: 629-630 donors for A, B, C, DRB1 and DQB1; approximately 560 for DQA1; around 610 for DPA1; 450 to 480 for DPB1. Alongside the repertoire data, information on donor age, sex, ethnicity and CMV serostatus was compiled. A later analysis re-examined previously published TCR beta repertoires from about 670 donors and added high-resolution HLA genotyping to investigate patterns of TCR occurrence. Of the approximately 400 genotyped donors, approximately 83% fell in the genetic ancestry cluster associated with self-reported Caucasian donors. The T cell repertoires of under 750 subjects were profiled by immunosequencing and related to cytomegalovirus serostatus. Points the paper makes about the study in general: A later analysis found that most CMV-associated TCR beta chains appeared HLA-restricted, with HLA associations seemingly driven largely by CMV exposure. In a later analysis, HLA-associated TCR beta chains were found to be more clonally expanded and to have lower generation probabilities than equally common non-associated chains. According to a later analysis, parvovirus B19, influenza, CMV and Epstein-Barr virus appeared linked to several top co-occurrence clusters. Most TCR sequences were observed very rarely across donors, whereas some public TCRs were present in many individuals. Assigning TCR associations to individual alleles was difficult when HLA alleles, especially DR and DQ, strongly co-occurred. Correlated functional status among segregating V segments might reflect linkage disequilibrium, but an unknown experimental factor could not be ruled out. In vitro tests confirmed that a few of the cytomegalovirus-associated TCR beta chains recognize cytomegalovirus antigens. Only TCR beta chains were sequenced in this cohort, and the absence of alpha or paired-chain data limited detectable features. It was suggested by the authors that the approach could potentially be generalized to other disease states and immunological phenotypes. The only immune exposure information available for the cohort was CMV serostatus. The presence/absence analyses assumed that sequencing depth was roughly uniform across donors, and that assumption may not be true. In a later analysis, the rate of TCR association differed among HLA loci, with DRB1 alleles having the most associated TCRs and HLA-C alleles having the fewest. In a later analysis, 15,000 to 20,000 TCR beta sequences were associated with specific HLA alleles at a false discovery rate of 0.05. Cytomegalovirus status was reported to be diagnosed by the classifier with high specificity and sensitivity in both the original and validation cohorts. Because counts were too low, some 17 rarely observed V segments, including chromosome 9 orphons, were excluded from the earlier analysis of 587 of the donors. Because some donors lacked HLA typing at each locus, the association tests relied only on the typed subset. A further reported finding was that TCR beta sequences accurately predicted the HLA-A and HLA-B alleles for most subjects in the first cohort. The study listed 150 to 200 TCR beta chains as associated with cytomegalovirus. Compared with the approximately 670-donor mean, donors in an Asian-associated ancestry cluster had fewer N-insertions in productive TCRs, according to a later genetic analysis. In an earlier analysis of approximately 600 of the donors, most TCR beta V segments were observed in productive rearrangements about 90% or about 30% of the time, broadly matching IMGT annotations. A cluster of highly shared sequence variants was judged likely to represent a technical artifact of the sequencing pipeline. V-gene and J-gene trimming of TCR beta chains was associated with a missense DCLRE1C variant in a later genetic analysis, and the association was replicated in an independent cohort.

The sample holds a few counts of this clone. Its antigen remains unidentified. There are no base qualities to consult, and no much larger clone falls within one base. The library came from the immunoSEQ multiplex PCR assay. A mixture of 60 forward primers for TCR Vbeta segments and 13 reverse primers for TCR Jbeta segments was used in the multiplex PCR. The CDR3 region of rearranged TCR beta genes was amplified from genomic DNA with a multiplex PCR assay. The amplified TCR beta libraries were sequenced on the Illumina HiSeq System as 87-base-pair reads. The authors' pipeline ran thus. In a later analysis, about 80 million unique TCR beta chains were counted across the 666 repertoires, and about 10 million of these chains were shared by at least two donors. Raw reads were error-corrected and collapsed into unique sequences with a nearest-neighbor algorithm that merged closely related sequences to remove PCR and sequencing errors. Alignment of CDR3 sequences to IMGT reference sequences was used to assign V, D and J gene segments. Each retained sequence needed at least a six-nucleotide match to both a V gene segment and a J gene segment. A rearrangement was called productive if the CDR3 had no stop codons and remained in frame with V and J, and every other rearrangement was called non-productive. CDR3 was defined by IMGT convention, running from the second conserved V-encoded cysteine to the conserved J-encoded phenylalanine. The earlier analysis of about 570 of the donors excluded any sequence lacking an unambiguous match to a single V gene segment. An earlier analysis of approximately 590 of the donors classified V segments as functional when productive rearrangements were above 56.7% and as segregating when the standard deviation between donors was above 5%. A statistical classification framework was built to diagnose cytomegalovirus status from the catalog of TCR beta chain sequences. In a later analysis, V and J genes were assigned by comparing TCR nucleotide sequences against IMGT/GENE-DB human TR gene sequences. The TCRdist pipeline was used in a later analysis to assign CDR3 sequences and most-parsimonious VDJ recombination scenarios. In a later analysis, each TCR beta chain was defined by its CDR3 amino acid sequence together with its V-gene family, and reads without a unique V-gene family were excluded. A later analysis removed several hundred highly shared, low-generation-probability nucleotide sequences to deal with suspected cross-contamination and a sequencing artifact. In a later analysis, a clonal expansion index for each public chain was calculated from normalized within-repertoire ranks of inferred template counts. In a later analysis, generation probabilities were computed using a VDJ recombination model fitted to out-of-frame rearrangements, and the results were checked against IGoR. A later analysis scored TCR-TCR, TCR-HLA and TCR-CMV co-occurrence with hypergeometric tests, applying a repertoire-size bias correction to TCR pairs. A later analysis estimated false discovery rates by permuting HLA or CMV assignments 20 times. In a later analysis, co-occurring TCRs were grouped with DBSCAN, and TCRdist sequence similarity was added when clustering was performed within HLA-allele-positive subsets. Repertoires with fewer than 30,000 or more than 120,000 public chains were left out of co-occurrence clustering, as were four to six repertoires with anomalous nucleotide sharing. As stored in TCRdb, this immuneACCESS dataset retains in-frame rearrangements with V and J assigned. A fraction of the clones does not appear; measured against another copy, unresolved V genes explain less than half of the discrepancy, and the remainder lacks a known reason. That table is the source of V, J and clone size, and D and trimming were worked out from the DNA. This sample has 180,000 or so clones in its table, and 62% of those were observed once. The ten most abundant clones make up just under 3% of the sample.

The cohort was made up of about 610 healthy bone marrow donors. Cohort members were all nominally healthy when sampled, although unrecorded immune exposures were likely present. The donor tested CMV seronegative, placing the donor among the 350 to 400 seronegative members of the cohort. Each donor provided a peripheral blood sample, and peripheral blood mononuclear cells were used for TCR beta sequencing. The Qiagen DNeasy Blood Extraction Kit was used to extract genomic DNA from the blood cell samples. Sample: PBMCs. This TCR derives from a middle-aged man in good health and CMV-seronegative.

The CDR3 in this case is CASSQTVSTEAFF. The nucleotide sequence is given as TGCGCCAGCAGCCAGACAGTGAGCACTGAAGCTTTCTTT. The V gene is TRBV5-1 and the J gene is TRBJ1-1; the best D guess is TRBD1, with 5 bases matching. Including cysteine and phenylalanine, the CDR3 has 13 amino acids. Solely the CDR3 DNA is kept, with 39 bases framed from the first base. V is pared back by 4 bases and J by 4 bases, with 11 bases lying between the germline termini. CDR1 SGHRS and CDR2 YFSETQ are derived from the germline V gene.